Sequencing of this TCR beta chain was carried out in a study of beta chain features in type 1 diabetes. As for the study in general: Over all samples combined, about 99,000,000 sorted cells were examined.

Expressed TCRB transcripts were sequenced because the entire RNA isolate underwent reverse transcription. Sequencing used immunoSEQ multiplex PCR; TCRdb keeps in-frame clones, though not all of them. The repertoire holds over 150,000 clones, with about 13% as singletons. Findings and limits, study-wide: Type 1 diabetes patients had moderately but significantly shorter TCRB CDR3s in all four CD4+ subsets.

To note about this clone: Its antigen is undetermined.

One heparinised blood draw, averaging about 120 mL, came from each donor. Markers CD45RO/CCR7/CD25/CD127/CD95/CD27 served to sort CD4+ naive, central memory, regulatory and stem cell-like memory cells. V was trimmed by 2 bases and J by 6 bases, leaving 7 bases between them. The CDR3 contains 13 residues. The sequenced material came from central memory CD4+ T cells from blood. This TCR came from a woman under 30 in good health. V and J are TRBV23-1 and TRBJ2-2, with TRBD2 as a possible D gene (6 bases). TRBV23-1 is an ORF, with its function uncertain. The CDR3 is CASSQTGAGELFF. In DNA form, the CDR3 reads TGCGCCAGCAGTCAAACGGGGGCCGGGGAGCTGTTTTTT.